Sequencing of this T cell receptor (beta chain) was carried out in a study of blood T cell repertoires in COVID-19. About the research overall: From T cells, B-cell-depleted T cells, or PBMCs came the material, which was cDNA or gDNA.

After removal of 5 bases from V and 1 base from J, the junction contained 6 bases not matched to a gene. Germline CDR1 and CDR2: SGHTA and FQGTGA. The CDR3 is made up of 15 amino acids. Donors of Cohort 3 who recovered were those that had two negative PCRs, clearance, or symptom resolution. Only in-frame clones appear in the TCRdb table, and some are missing; sequencing was by immunoSEQ multiplex PCR. This sample has more than 250,000 clones; nearly 90% occur once, and the top ten carry approximately 5%. Sequenced sample: PBMCs or T cells enriched from blood (not recorded which). The chain recombines TRBV7-3 with TRBJ2-7, with 9 bases aligning to TRBD1. This TCR derives from a woman in her 30s who had recovered from COVID-19. The chain's CDR3 is CASSTTGGLSYEQYF. CDR3 in DNA: TGTGCCAGCAGCACCACAGGGGGCCTATCCTACGAGCAGTACTTC.